This T cell receptor (beta chain) was sequenced in a study of spatial heterogeneity in lung cancer. V gave up 0 bases and J gave up 6 bases, with 7 bases separating them. The CDR3 extends over 13 amino acids. Germline V gene lookup returns CDR1 SGHTS and CDR2 YDEGEE. Time point: sample taken at primary tumor resection. Whole RNA came from tumor, nontumor lung or frozen PBMC and was sequenced without being sorted. From the 5' RACE reads, TCRdb called clonotypes with MiXCR, one entry per CDR3 protein. Of 60,000 or so distinct CDR3 sequences listed, roughly 5.9% are singletons. This clonotype was picked up a small number of times.

The gene calls are TRBV5-8 and TRBJ2-1; D is unresolved. The specimen was PBMCs, collected at surgery. The sequence came from a female donor with early-stage non-small cell lung cancer. The CDR3 DNA reads as TGTGCCAGCAGCTTGGGGACCGTCAATGAGCAGTTCTTC. Amino acids: CASSLGTVNEQFF.